This TCR beta chain was recovered during a study of cytomegalovirus exposure and HLA in healthy donors. This clone showed up just a few times. After removal of 3 bases from V and 10 bases from J, the junction contained 8 bases not matched to a gene. Germline lookup yields CDR1 SGHRS and CDR2 YFSETQ. CDR3 size: 15 residues. In the PCR, 60 Vbeta and 13 Jbeta primers were used. TCRdb's copy holds only in-frame clones and misses some; the assay was immunoSEQ multiplex PCR. This sample has under 200,000 clones; almost 85% occur once, and the top ten carry 0.26%. The source of this sequence is a boy younger than 18 in good health and CMV-seronegative. The sequencing input was PBMCs. The chain couples TRBV5-1 to TRBJ1-4, with 11 nucleotides matching TRBD1. The CDR3: CASSYGTGGDRKLFF. In DNA form, the CDR3 reads TGCGCCAGCAGCTACGGGACAGGGGGTGATAGAAAACTGTTTTTT.